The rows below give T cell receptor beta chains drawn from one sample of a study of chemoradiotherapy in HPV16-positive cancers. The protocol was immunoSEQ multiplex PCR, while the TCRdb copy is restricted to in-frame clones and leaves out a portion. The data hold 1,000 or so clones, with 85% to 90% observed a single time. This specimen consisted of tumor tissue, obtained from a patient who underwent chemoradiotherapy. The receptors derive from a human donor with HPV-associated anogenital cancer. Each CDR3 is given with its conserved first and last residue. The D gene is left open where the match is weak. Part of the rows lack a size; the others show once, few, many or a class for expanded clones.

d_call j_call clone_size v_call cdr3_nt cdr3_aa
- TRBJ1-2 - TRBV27 TGTGCCAGCAGTTACGGGGGGGGGAATGGCTACACCTTC CASSYGGGNGYTF
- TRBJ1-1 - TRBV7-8 TGTGCCAGCAGCGGTAGAGGGGGTGGGAGGACTGAAGCTTTCTTT CASSGRGGGRTEAFF
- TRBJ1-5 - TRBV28 TGTGCCAGCAGTTTAAGGGCGGTACAAAATCAGCCCCAGCATTTT CASSLRAVQNQPQHF
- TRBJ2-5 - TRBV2 TGTGCCAGCAGGCACCTAGTGAGCGAGACCCAGTACTTC CASRHLVSETQYF
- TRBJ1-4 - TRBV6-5 TGTGCCAGCAGTTACCGGTCAAAAGGAAGGCTGTTTTTT CASSYRSKGRLFF
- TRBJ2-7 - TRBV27 TGTGCCAGCAGTCTAGGGCTTACCGCCTACGAGCAGTACTTC CASSLGLTAYEQYF
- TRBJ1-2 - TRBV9 TGTGCCAGCAGCGTAGCCCCGGTCCCGGTCTGGGACAAAGCTAACTATGGCTACACCTTC CASSVAPVPVWDKANYGYTF
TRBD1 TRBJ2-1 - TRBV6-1 TGTGCCACTACCGGGACAGTCGACTACAATGAGCAGTTCTTC CATTGTVDYNEQFF
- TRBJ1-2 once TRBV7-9 TGTGCCAGCAGCTTAAAGGGTGAAGGCTACACCTTC CASSLKGEGYTF
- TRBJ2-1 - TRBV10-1 TGCGCCAGCAGTGTTGCGGCGACTAGTCCCAATGAGCAGTTCTTC CASSVAATSPNEQFF
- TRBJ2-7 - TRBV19 TGTGCCAGTAGTGCGGGGGCCATCTACGAGCAGTACTTC CASSAGAIYEQYF
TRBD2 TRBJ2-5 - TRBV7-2 TGTGCCAGCAGCGCCCTGACTAGCGGGGGGCAAGAGACCCAGTACTTC CASSALTSGGQETQYF
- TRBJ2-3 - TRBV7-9 TGTGCCAGCAGCCTCGGCACAGATACGCAGTATTTT CASSLGTDTQYF
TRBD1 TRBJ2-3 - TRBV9 TGTGCCAGCAGCGTAGGGGCAGGGGGCATTGCAGATACGCAGTATTTT CASSVGAGGIADTQYF
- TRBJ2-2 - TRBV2 TGTGCCAGCGAATTGGAGAACACCGGGGAGCTGTTTTTT CASELENTGELFF
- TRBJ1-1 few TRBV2 TGTGCCAGCAGTGAACCCAGCACTGAAGCTTTCTTT CASSEPSTEAFF
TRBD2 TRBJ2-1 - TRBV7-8 TGTGCCAGCAGCCCATTAGGACTAGCGGGCTACAATGAGCAGTTCTTC CASSPLGLAGYNEQFF
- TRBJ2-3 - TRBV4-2 TGTGCCAGCAGCCAAGAAGACGCGGCTAGCTACGATACGCAGTATTTT CASSQEDAASYDTQYF
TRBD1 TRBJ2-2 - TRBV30 TGTGCCTGGAGACCTCAGGGGGCCGGGGAGCTGTTTTTT CAWRPQGAGELFF
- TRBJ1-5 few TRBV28 TGTGCCAGCAGTTTCCAACAGGGCAATCAGCCCCAGCATTTT CASSFQQGNQPQHF
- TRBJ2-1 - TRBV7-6 TGTGCCAGCAGCTTAAGGACCCCGCCCAGCTCCTACAATGAGCAGTTCTTC CASSLRTPPSSYNEQFF
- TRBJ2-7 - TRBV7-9 TGTGCCAGCAGCTGGAGTAGCAGCCACGAGCAGTACTTC CASSWSSSHEQYF
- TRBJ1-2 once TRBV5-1 TGCGCCTCTTCGGAGCTTGACCGCTACACCTTC CASSELDRYTF
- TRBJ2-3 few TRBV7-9 TGTGCCAGCAGCGGGCAGGGTGTAAGGACAGATACGCAGTATTTT CASSGQGVRTDTQYF
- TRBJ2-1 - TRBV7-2 TGTGCCAGCAGCTTAAGGTCGGGCCAGGGAAGGCAGTTCTTC CASSLRSGQGRQFF
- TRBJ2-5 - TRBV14 TGTGCCAGCAGCCAAGCTCCCCAAGAGACCCAGTACTTC CASSQAPQETQYF
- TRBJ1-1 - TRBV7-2 TGTGCCAGCAGCTCGAACTGGGAAGGTAACACTGAAGCTTTCTTT CASSSNWEGNTEAFF
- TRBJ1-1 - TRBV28 TGTGCCAGCAGCCCTGGGCAGGATGGCACTGAAGCTTTCTTT CASSPGQDGTEAFF
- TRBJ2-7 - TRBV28 TGTGCCAGCAGTTTGGTGAGAGGGTCCTCCGAGCAGTACTTC CASSLVRGSSEQYF
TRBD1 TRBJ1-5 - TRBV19 TGTGCCAGTACACGGGACAGAGACAATCAGCCCCAGCATTTT CASTRDRDNQPQHF
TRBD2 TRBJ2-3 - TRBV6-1 TGTGCCAGCAGTGAGGGACTAGCGTCGGATACGCAGTATTTT CASSEGLASDTQYF
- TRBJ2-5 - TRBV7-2 TGTGCCAGCAGCCGTTCCGGGGGCGCGGGAGAGACCCAGTACTTC CASSRSGGAGETQYF
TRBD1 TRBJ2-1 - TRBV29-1 TGCAGCGCCGGGACAGGGGACGGCAATGAGCAGTTCTTC CSAGTGDGNEQFF
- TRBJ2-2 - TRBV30 TGTGCCTGGAATGTTGTAGACACCGGGGAGCTGTTTTTT CAWNVVDTGELFF
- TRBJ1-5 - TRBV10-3 TGTGCCATCAGGGAAGGGTTAAGCAATCAGCCCCAGCATTTT CAIREGLSNQPQHF
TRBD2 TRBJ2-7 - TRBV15 TGTGCCACCAGCAGAGAATCTCCGGGGGGTGGCGAGCAGTACTTC CATSRESPGGGEQYF
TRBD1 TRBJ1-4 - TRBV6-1 TGTGCCAGCAGTGAATTCTCCGGGACAGGGGGGGAAAAACTGTTTTTT CASSEFSGTGGEKLFF
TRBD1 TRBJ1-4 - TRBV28 TGTGCCAGCAGTTCGGACAGGGCAGGCGAAAAACTGTTTTTT CASSSDRAGEKLFF
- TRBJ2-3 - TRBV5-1 TGCGCCAGCAGCCTCGAGATAGCAGATACGCAGTATTTT CASSLEIADTQYF
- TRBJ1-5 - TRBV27 TGTGCCAGCAGTTTATGGGGGTGGGGGCAGCCCCAGCATTTT CASSLWGWGQPQHF